This T cell receptor (beta chain) was identified during a study of T cell responses to AZD1222 COVID-19 vaccine (dated by TCRdb to the early 2020s). Broadly, across the study: AZD1222 recipients with second doses at about 4 weeks or about 12 weeks were pooled, because spike-specific TCR depth and breadth did not differ between schedules. TCR sequencing covered some 250 trial participants: 200 to 220 given two doses of AZD1222 and about 26 given two doses of MenACWY control vaccine. Trial participants were enrolled by age into 18-55, 56-69 and 70-plus year subgroups, with approximately 150, 28 and 58 TCR-sequenced participants respectively.

Overall study outcomes, separate from this receptor: After two AZD1222 doses, spike-specific TCR breadth and depth were significantly higher than at day 0 and than in MenACWY recipients. Epitopes outside the regions mutated in the B.1.351 and B.1.1.7 variants were reportedly recognized by nearly half of the unique spike-specific TCRs. The 56-69-year group was small, and its depth increase did not reach significance, likely because of low power. Vaccine-associated CD4 TCRs spanned the whole spike protein, with dominant responses in regions 160-218 and 743-854. No day 14 peak-response samples were available, so repertoires were characterized only after the peak T cell response. Conclusions about previously exposed vaccinees are limited because only a handful of AZD1222 recipients were SARS-CoV-2 seropositive at baseline. Participants were mostly white British and included more females than males, and it was suggested by the authors that clonal diversity may have been underestimated.

The CDR3 regions of human TCRbeta chains were subjected to immunosequencing. The published analysis was carried out like this. TCRs in the repertoires were compared against a reference library of SARS-CoV-2-specific TCRs that had been generated with the MIRA antigen-specificity platform. Breadth was defined as the fraction of unique TCRs that were SARS-CoV-2-associated. Depth was defined as the fraction of total T cells that were SARS-CoV-2-associated. Each spike-specific TCR was assigned to its reactive spike region and to a CD4 or CD8 class using the MIRA data. Log10-transformed breadth and depth values were compared by one-way ANOVA with Sidak's multiple comparisons tests. TCRdb re-hosts the immuneACCESS table, in-frame sequences only. Its copies lack some clones; in the studies checked, an unresolved V gene accounts for under half of them, and the cause for the rest is not known. The V and J calls and clone size are taken from that table; D and trimming were inferred from the DNA. This sample comprises more than 100,000 clones, 80% to 90% of them detected only once. 2% to 3% of the sample is held by the ten biggest clonotypes.

From cysteine to phenylalanine, the CDR3 is 13 amino acids long. Only the CDR3 DNA stays, 39 bases, in frame from base 1. The junction carries 11 bases between V and J, which are trimmed by 5 bases and 4 bases respectively. CDR1 and CDR2 are read off the germline V gene (reference sequence) as SEHNR and FQNEAQ. The time point tag for this specimen amounts to: baseline before first vaccination. Vaccinee samples were obtained from the UK trials COV001 and COV002, which included a single-blind randomized controlled phase 2/3 trial of AZD1222 (ChAdOx1 nCoV-19) in healthy adults. Trial participant PBMC samples were collected at day 0 and day 28 after the second dose for TCRbeta chain sequencing. Regarding this clone: It lacks a known antigen. No quality values exist for individual bases; no much larger clone is one base distant.

This sequence uses TRBV7-9 and TRBJ1-1, with the D gene not confidently named. This receptor was obtained from an adult in good health. The material sequenced was peripheral blood, taken on day 0 of AZD1222 vaccination. The DNA is as follows: TGTGCCAGCAGCGCGGCCCCCTTCACTGAAGCTTTCTTT. Translated, this gives CASSAAPFTEAFF.